The 10 T cell receptor beta chains below all came from one sample that was sequenced in a study of OX40 agonist ivuxolimab in advanced cancers. The repertoire was sequenced with immunoSEQ multiplex PCR; TCRdb's copy has only in-frame clones and lacks some. The profile covers some 69,000 clones, with about 80% appearing a single time and under 3% taken by the ten largest. Sequences were derived from CD4+ or CD8+ T cells sorted from blood, sampled in a trial of the OX40 agonist ivuxolimab. These receptors all come from an adult with an advanced solid tumor such as melanoma, head and neck, liver or kidney cancer.

The V and J genes are TRBV5-4 and TRBJ2-1, with D perhaps assigned TRBD1 or TRBD2 (5 bases each). CDR1 is SGHNT and CDR2 is YYREEE in the germline V gene (reference sequence). The CDR3 spans 15 residues. The V and J ends lost 5 bases and 5 bases respectively, with 17 bases between them. The CDR3 spells CASSTGTGGNNEQFF. The CDR3 coding sequence is TGTGCCAGCAGTACCGGGACCGGCGGAAACAATGAGCAGTTCTTC.

The chain combines TRBV9 with TRBJ2-3, with D uncertain. With 4 bases removed from V and 3 bases from J, the gap between germline ends came to 21 bases. The germline V gene encodes CDR1 SGDLS and CDR2 YYNGEE. This CDR3 contains 17 residues. The CDR3 DNA is TGTGCCAGCAGCCCCACATGGGCCCGAACATGGACAGATACGCAGTATTTT. Its protein is CASSPTWARTWTDTQYF.

This chain joins TRBV30 and TRBJ2-3, with D hard to call. The V gene's germline CDR1 is GTSNPN and CDR2 SVGIG (reference sequence). The CDR3 runs 17 residues. Deletions cut 0 bases from V and 1 base from J, with 17 bases between. The CDR3 here is CAWSVPLTQYGTDTQYF. CDR3 DNA sequence: TGTGCCTGGAGTGTACCCCTGACCCAGTACGGCACAGATACGCAGTATTTT. Full variable domain (rest looked up from reference TRBV30 and TRBJ2-3): SQTIHQWPATLVQPVGSPLSLECTVEGTSNPNLYWYRQAAGRGLQLLFYSVGIGQISSEVPQNLSASRPQDRQFILSSKKLLLSDSGFYLCAWSVPLTQYGTDTQYFGPGTRLTVL.

CDR3 DNA sequence: TGCGCCAGCAGCTTCAACAGCCAAGAGACCCAGTACTTC. It codes for CASSFNSQETQYF. The V and J genes are TRBV5-1 and TRBJ2-5, with no clear D. Trimming stripped 2 bases from V and 1 base from J, with 6 bases between. This CDR3 is built from 13 residues. In germline, CDR1 is SGHRS, CDR2 YFSETQ.

This clone is a singleton in its sample. The rearrangement joins TRBV28 to TRBJ2-1; maybe TRBD1 (6 bases). V lost 5 bases and J 5 bases, leaving 13 bases between the germline ends. The CDR3 covers 14 residues. CDR1 and CDR2 (germline): MDHEN, SYDVKM. The CDR3 protein is CASSRYRDHNEQFF. CDR3 sequence (DNA): TGTGCCAGCAGTCGCTACAGGGACCACAATGAGCAGTTCTTC.

CDR3: CASSFALSSGANVLTF. In nucleotides, the CDR3 is TGTGCCAGCAGCTTTGCCCTCAGCTCTGGGGCCAACGTCCTGACTTTC. The chain recombines TRBV5-6 with TRBJ2-6; D call uncertain. CDR1 is SGHDT and CDR2 is YYEEEE in the germline V gene. With 2 bases removed from V and 0 bases from J, the gap between germline ends came to 9 bases. The CDR3 is 16 residues long.

The chain couples TRBV5-4 to TRBJ2-1, with 7 bases aligning to TRBD1. The CDR3 contains 13 residues. Germline trimming cut 0 bases from V and 8 bases from J; bases unmatched to any gene: 2. The germline V gene encodes CDR1 SGHNT and CDR2 YYREEE (reference sequence). The CDR3 sequence: CASSLDRGDEQFF. In DNA form, the CDR3 reads TGTGCCAGCAGCTTGGACAGGGGAGATGAGCAGTTCTTC.

The V gene is TRBV18, the J gene TRBJ2-2; D is perhaps TRBD1 (5 bases). The CDR3 runs 12 residues. V was trimmed by 6 bases and J by 9 bases, leaving 11 bases between them. Germline V CDR1 and CDR2: KGHSH, LQKENI. The CDR3 protein is CASSLQGRELFF. The CDR3 region has the DNA TGTGCCAGCTCCCTGCAGGGAAGGGAGCTGTTTTTT.

The V call is TRBV30, the J call TRBJ2-7; 7 bases match TRBD1. Germline CDR1 and CDR2: GTSNPN and SVGIG (reference sequence). This CDR3 contains 12 residues. V lost 4 bases and J lost 6; bases outside the gene matches: 6. Written as DNA, the CDR3 is TGTGCCTGGACCCAAGGGGGCCCCGAGCAGTACTTC. It codes for CAWTQGGPEQYF.

Points on this clone: The identical CDR3 is also encoded by other nucleotide sequences in the sample. This chain joins TRBV27 and TRBJ1-5; D gene uncertain. Germline CDR1 MNHEY, CDR2 SMNVEV (reference sequence). V was cut by 5 bases and J by 7 bases, with 15 bases left in between. CDR3 length: 14 amino acids. The CDR3 DNA is TGTGCCAGCAGTCCCCGCCGGGGAGAACAGCCCCAGCATTTT. As protein: CASSPRRGEQPQHF.